This TCR beta chain was found in a study of PD-1 blockade in classical Hodgkin lymphoma. Study in general: Patients got intravenous nivolumab 3 mg/kg every 2 weeks. The study, taken as a whole, reports: Significant TCR diversity gains by C4D1 occurred in CD4+ but not CD8+ cells.

Every patient was affected by relapse after autologous stem cell transplantation, while exposure to brentuximab vedotin was not uniform. In regard to this clone: Its antigen is not identified.

With 0 bases removed from V and 3 bases from J, the gap between germline ends came to 6 bases. This CDR3 is 13 amino acids long. CDR1 is SGHRS, CDR2 YFSETQ, per germline. Repertoires were generated with immunoSEQ multiplex PCR, while TCRdb's copy carries only in-frame clones and drops some. In the table there are around 4,000 clones, about 71% of which are singletons. The chain has TRBV5-1 and TRBJ1-2; D ambiguous. The starting material was peripheral blood mononuclear cells (PBMCs), obtained at baseline. The receptor was isolated from a human donor with classical Hodgkin lymphoma. The CDR3 nucleotides are TGCGCCAGCAGCTTGGAAACGTACTATGGCTACACCTTC. Residues: CASSLETYYGYTF.